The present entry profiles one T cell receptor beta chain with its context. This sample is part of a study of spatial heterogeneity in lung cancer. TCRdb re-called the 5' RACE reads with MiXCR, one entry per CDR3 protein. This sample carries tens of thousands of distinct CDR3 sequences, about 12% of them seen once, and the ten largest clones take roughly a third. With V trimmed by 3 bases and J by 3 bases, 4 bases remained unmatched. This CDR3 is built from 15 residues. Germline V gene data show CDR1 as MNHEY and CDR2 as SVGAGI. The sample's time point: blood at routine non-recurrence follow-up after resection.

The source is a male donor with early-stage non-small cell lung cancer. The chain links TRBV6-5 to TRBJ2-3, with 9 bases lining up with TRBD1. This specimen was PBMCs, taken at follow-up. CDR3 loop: CASSYLGTGTDTQYF. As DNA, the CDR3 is TGTGCCAGCAGTTATTTGGGGACAGGGACAGATACGCAGTATTTT.